A selection of T cell receptor beta chains follows, all from one sample in a study of T cell responses to AZD1222 COVID-19 vaccine. Libraries were prepared by immunoSEQ multiplex PCR; TCRdb keeps only in-frame clonotypes and omits some of them. The table lists roughly 120,000 clones, 92% of them singletons. The starting material was peripheral blood, obtained on day 0 of AZD1222 vaccination. Receptor source: an adult in good health. The CDR3 runs from the conserved cysteine through the conserved F or W. D genes are given only for firm matches.

cdr3_aa: CATARRTGYMNTEAFF; cdr3_nt: TGTGCCACCGCGAGGCGTACAGGGTACATGAACACTGAAGCTTTCTTT; j_call: TRBJ1-1; v_call: TRBV13; d_call: NA
cdr3_aa: CASSPGNYGYTF; cdr3_nt: TGTGCCAGCAGTCCAGGGAACTATGGCTACACCTTC; j_call: TRBJ1-2; v_call: TRBV2; d_call: NA
cdr3_aa: CAISEGETQYF; cdr3_nt: TGTGCCATCAGTGAGGGAGAGACCCAGTACTTC; j_call: TRBJ2-5; v_call: TRBV10-3; d_call: NA
cdr3_aa: CASSVGPGEKLFF; cdr3_nt: TGTGCCAGCAGCGTGGGACCGGGCGAAAAACTGTTTTTT; j_call: TRBJ1-4; v_call: TRBV5-4; d_call: NA
cdr3_aa: CASSFWDQPQHF; cdr3_nt: TGTGCCAGTAGTTTTTGGGATCAGCCCCAGCATTTT; j_call: TRBJ1-5; v_call: TRBV19; d_call: NA
cdr3_aa: CASGGKTGITEAFF; cdr3_nt: TGTGCCAGCGGGGGGAAGACAGGGATCACTGAAGCTTTCTTT; j_call: TRBJ1-1; v_call: TRBV6-5; d_call: TRBD1
cdr3_aa: CASSFIGGRDEQYF; cdr3_nt: TGCGCCAGCAGCTTCATTGGGGGGAGGGACGAGCAGTACTTC; j_call: TRBJ2-7; v_call: TRBV5-1; d_call: TRBD2
cdr3_aa: CASRLRDTLFNNEQFF; cdr3_nt: TGCGCCAGTCGCCTCCGGGACACCCTATTTAACAATGAGCAGTTCTTC; j_call: TRBJ2-1; v_call: TRBV5-1; d_call: NA
cdr3_aa: CASSQGTGRENTIYF; cdr3_nt: TGCGCCAGCAGCCAAGGGACAGGGAGAGAAAACACCATATATTTT; j_call: TRBJ1-3; v_call: TRBV4-3; d_call: TRBD1
cdr3_aa: CASSDPGGEAFF; cdr3_nt: TGCGCCAGCAGTGATCCTGGGGGTGAAGCTTTCTTT; j_call: TRBJ1-1; v_call: TRBV10-1; d_call: NA
cdr3_aa: CASSPGTSRTNTGELFF; cdr3_nt: TGCGCCAGCAGCCCCGGGACTAGCAGGACGAACACCGGGGAGCTGTTTTTT; j_call: TRBJ2-2; v_call: TRBV5-1; d_call: TRBD2
cdr3_aa: CASSYSYTSHDYGYTF; cdr3_nt: TGTGCCAGCAGTTACTCCTACACCTCCCATGACTATGGCTACACCTTC; j_call: TRBJ1-2; v_call: TRBV27; d_call: NA
cdr3_aa: CAESGANVLTF; cdr3_nt: TGTGCGGAGTCTGGGGCCAACGTCCTGACTTTC; j_call: TRBJ2-6; v_call: TRBV24-1; d_call: NA
cdr3_aa: CASSLGQGATVTQYF; cdr3_nt: TGTGCCAGCAGCCTCGGACAGGGGGCAACCGTTACGCAGTATTTT; j_call: TRBJ2-3; v_call: TRBV28; d_call: TRBD1
cdr3_aa: CASTRGGSGNQPQHF; cdr3_nt: TGTGCCAGTACTCGGGGAGGATCTGGCAATCAGCCCCAGCATTTT; j_call: TRBJ1-5; v_call: TRBV19; d_call: NA
cdr3_aa: CASRESEGDKLFF; cdr3_nt: TGCGCCAGCAGAGAATCCGAGGGGGATAAACTGTTTTTT; j_call: TRBJ1-4; v_call: TRBV5-1; d_call: NA
cdr3_aa: CASSMDRVWGYTF; cdr3_nt: TGTGCCAGTAGTATGGACAGGGTGTGGGGCTACACCTTC; j_call: TRBJ1-2; v_call: TRBV19; d_call: TRBD1
cdr3_aa: CAITVGGGYEQYF; cdr3_nt: TGTGCCATCACGGTGGGGGGGGGATACGAGCAGTACTTC; j_call: TRBJ2-7; v_call: TRBV28; d_call: TRBD2